Each of the 5 T cell receptor beta chains below was sequenced from the same sample in a study of identical twins. TCRdb ran MiXCR on the 5' RACE reads and lists one entry per CDR3 protein. The sample includes hundreds of thousands of distinct CDR3 sequences, 15% to 20% seen only once; the top ten take about an eighth. The same data also contributed to another study, on T cells expressing NK-cell markers.

Sequenced: PBMCs. The source is a woman aged 18-29 years in good health.

This sequence joins TRBV5-1 and TRBJ2-5; TRBD2 matches 8 bases. Germline trimming cut 9 bases from V and 0 bases from J; bases unmatched to any gene: 16. CDR1 is SGHRS, CDR2 YFSETQ, per germline. This CDR3 has 17 amino acids. The CDR3 DNA reads as TGCGCCACCAGGGTGGCGGGAGGCCATGAAAACCAAGAGACCCAGTACTTC. The encoded protein is CATRVAGGHENQETQYF.

The V call is TRBV20-1, the J call TRBJ2-1, with D hard to call. The germline V gene has CDR1 DFQATT and CDR2 SNEGSKA (reference sequence). This CDR3 is built from 10 residues. Trimming cost V 3 bases and J 7 bases, with 4 bases left between them. The DNA for the CDR3 is TGCAGTGCTAGTAGGAATGAGCAGTTCTTC. Residues: CSASRNEQFF.

The chain's CDR3 is CAWRRQLYEQYF. CDR3 DNA: TGTGCCTGGAGACGGCAGTTGTACGAGCAGTACTTC. V is TRBV30 and J is TRBJ2-7; D unclear. Germline V gene sequence: CDR1 GTSNPN, CDR2 SVGIG (reference sequence). The CDR3 consists of 12 residues. V shed 3 bases and J shed 4 bases, with 10 bases lying between them.

The V gene is TRBV5-1, the J gene TRBJ2-1; 11 bases align to TRBD2. V shed 4 bases, J shed 9 bases, and the junction held 6 bases outside the gene matches. This CDR3 is built from 14 residues. CDR1 and CDR2 (germline): SGHRS, YFSETQ. The CDR3 loop is CASSQLAGGSEQFF. The CDR3 DNA reads TGCGCCAGCAGCCAGCTAGCGGGAGGATCTGAGCAGTTCTTC. The complete variable domain, with remaining parts taken from reference TRBV5-1 and TRBJ2-1, reads KAGVTQTPRYLIKTRGQQVTLSCSPISGHRSVSWYQQTPGQGLQFLFEYFSETQRNKGNFPGRFSGRQFSNSRSEMNVSTLELGDSALYLCASSQLAGGSEQFFGPGTRLTVL.

The genes are TRBV20-1 and TRBJ2-7, with 12 bases that match TRBD2. The ends lost 7 bases at V and 2 bases at J; junction bases unmatched: 12. Germline V gene data show CDR1 as DFQATT and CDR2 as SNEGSKA (reference sequence). The CDR3 loop spans 16 amino acids. The CDR3 DNA reads as TGCAGTGGAGGAAGGACTAGCGGGATTGGTACCTACGAGCAGTACTTC. It translates to CSGGRTSGIGTYEQYF.